These 22 T cell receptor beta chains share one sample of origin, sequenced in a study of Ad26.COV2.S vaccination and SARS-CoV-2 variants. Only in-frame clones appear in the TCRdb table, and some are missing; sequencing was by immunoSEQ multiplex PCR. Found here are about 380,000 clones, 83% of them singletons; the top ten hold around 7.3%. Treatment indicated: approximately 18 received Ad26.COV2.S at low or high dose, single or two shots; roughly 5 received placebo; per-sample allocation not given. Sampling was performed 63 days after the first vaccine or placebo injection. The source was peripheral blood, collected in a trial of Ad26.COV2.S vaccine versus placebo. The receptor source for this set is a person aged 18 to 65 who received the Ad26.COV2.S COVID-19 vaccine or a placebo.

This clone appeared once. V usage is TRBV2 and J usage is TRBJ2-4; no clear D gene. Germline CDR1 and CDR2: SNHLY and FYNNEI. V shed 5 bases and J shed 6 bases, with 8 bases lying between them. The CDR3 runs to 12 residues. The CDR3 DNA is TGTGCCAGCAGTAAACAATTAAACATTCAGTACTTC. The encoded protein is CASSKQLNIQYF.

The genes are TRBV12-3 or TRBV12-4 and TRBJ2-7; no reliable D call. The CDR3 contains 12 residues. The V and J ends lost 4 bases and 4 bases respectively, with 8 bases between them. The CDR3 region is CASSSDLYEQYF. CDR3 in DNA: TGTGCCAGCAGTTCGGACCTATACGAGCAGTACTTC.

This sequence joins TRBV27 and TRBJ2-5; no clear D. The ends were cut back, 4 bases at V and 5 bases at J, with 20 bases in the middle. The CDR3 runs to 16 residues. Germline CDR1 reads MNHEY; CDR2 reads SMNVEV (reference sequence). This CDR3 reads CASSSNDVSIGETQYF. The CDR3 DNA sequence: TGTGCCAGCAGTTCCAATGATGTCAGCATAGGGGAGACCCAGTACTTC.

DNA of the CDR3: TGTGCCAGCAGCCCTACAGGGGTCGGCTACACCTTC. It yields the protein CASSPTGVGYTF. The rearrangement uses TRBV13 and TRBJ1-2; 7 nucleotides line up with TRBD1. The CDR3 runs 12 residues. V trimming: 5 bases; J trimming: 8 bases; junction bases outside the gene matches: 5. The V gene's germline CDR1 is PRHDT and CDR2 FYEKMQ (reference sequence).

The gene calls are TRBV23-1 and TRBJ2-2; 14 bases match TRBD2. TRBV23-1 is an ORF; its function is uncertain. After removal of 0 bases from V and 4 bases from J, the junction contained 10 bases not matched to a gene. The CDR3 sequence is 20 residues long. The CDR3 nucleotides are TGCGCCAGCAGTCAATCGTCCCTCGGACTAGCGGGAGGTGTCACCGGGGAGCTGTTTTTT. Protein: CASSQSSLGLAGGVTGELFF.

This rearrangement joins TRBV5-1 to TRBJ2-5; D not certain. The ends were cut back, 0 bases at V and 1 base at J, with 7 bases in the middle. Germline CDR1 and CDR2: SGHRS and YFSETQ. The CDR3 sequence is 14 residues long. CDR3 in amino acids: CASSLGPGQETQYF. CDR3 bases: TGCGCCAGCAGCTTGGGACCAGGCCAAGAGACCCAGTACTTC.

This clone appeared once. The J gene is TRBJ1-2, the V gene TRBV18; D remains ambiguous. The germline gives CDR1 KGHSH, CDR2 LQKENI. V dropped 2 bases and J dropped 5 bases, with 12 bases sitting between them. This CDR3 comprises 14 residues. CDR3 nucleotide sequence: TGTGCCAGCTCACCAGACGCAGAGTCTTATGGCTACACCTTC. It is translated as CASSPDAESYGYTF.

In its sample, this clone was seen once. The chain has TRBV5-1 and TRBJ1-2, with D hard to call. The CDR3 runs to 14 residues. Germline CDR1 and CDR2: SGHRS and YFSETQ. The V gene lost 0 bases and the J gene lost 7 bases, with 13 bases spanning the gap. The CDR3 DNA reads TGCGCCAGCAGCTTGGCCCTAGGGAACCGTGGCTACACCTTC. Protein product: CASSLALGNRGYTF.

V gene TRBV21-1 combines with J gene TRBJ2-1. TRBV21-1 is tagged as a pseudogene. This CDR3 spans 17 amino acids. CDR3 protein: CASSGGPGRSSYNEQFF. The CDR3, as DNA: TGTGCCAGCAGCGGAGGACCGGGACGGAGCTCCTACAATGAGCAGTTCTTC.

The rearrangement joins TRBV21-1 to TRBJ1-5. TRBV21-1 is deemed a pseudogene. There are 16 residues in the CDR3. CDR3 nucleotide sequence: TGTGCCAGCAGCCAACGTGGATCGGGAGTCAATCAGCCCCAGCATTTT. It translates to CASSQRGSGVNQPQHF.

The V call is TRBV30, the J call TRBJ2-1; 11 bases match TRBD2. CDR3 length: 16 amino acids. Germline CDR1 reads GTSNPN; CDR2 reads SVGIG (reference sequence). V shed 2 bases, J shed 2 bases, and the junction held 5 bases outside the gene matches. In DNA, the CDR3 is TGTGCCTGGAGTCCCGGGACTAGCGGCGCCTACAATGAGCAGTTCTTC. It specifies CAWSPGTSGAYNEQFF.

This rearrangement joins TRBV28 to TRBJ2-7; possible D gene TRBD1, 6 bases. Trimming took off 6 bases at V and 6 bases at J, with 15 bases between the two ends. Germline V lookup: CDR1 MDHEN, CDR2 SYDVKM. The CDR3 has 13 residues. CDR3 DNA: TGTGCCAGCAGAGAAGCAGGGGTAGGCGAGCAGTACTTC. It is translated as CASREAGVGEQYF.

The rearrangement links TRBV6-1 to TRBJ1-5; D ambiguous. Germline V gives CDR1 MNHNS, CDR2 SASEGT. The CDR3 is 16 residues long. V lost 0 bases to trimming and J lost 7 bases, with 16 bases between them. DNA for the CDR3: TGTGCCAGCAGTGAAGCGAGGAGCAGGCGTGGGCAGCCCCAGCATTTT. This gives the protein CASSEARSRRGQPQHF.

In DNA form, the CDR3 reads TGTGCCAGCAGCCCCAGGGGGGTGAAGGGGTCCACTGAAGCTTTCTTT. Its translation: CASSPRGVKGSTEAFF. J is TRBJ1-1 and V is TRBV5-4; 7 bases match TRBD1. Per the germline V gene, CDR1 is SGHNT and CDR2 is YYREEE (reference sequence). This CDR3 comprises 16 residues. Trimming cost V 4 bases and J 4 bases; bases outside gene matches: 13.

This clone was counted a single time. V usage is TRBV9 and J usage is TRBJ1-2; TRBD1 might be the D (5 bases). The CDR3 totals 15 residues. Germline V gene sequence: CDR1 SGDLS, CDR2 YYNGEE. The V end was cut by 4 bases, the J end by 0 bases, with 13 bases between. In DNA, the CDR3 is TGTGCCAGCAGCTTTTACCGGGACTCTAACTATGGCTACACCTTC. Translated, it gives CASSFYRDSNYGYTF.

This rearrangement joins TRBV2 to TRBJ1-5; 8 bases agree with TRBD1. There are 14 residues in the CDR3. CDR1 is SNHLY, CDR2 FYNNEI, per germline. V shed 6 bases and J 7 bases; nucleotides not matched to a gene: 8. In DNA, the CDR3 is TGTGCCAGCAGCGCAGGGGGCGCGTACCAGCCCCAGCATTTT. Protein: CASSAGGAYQPQHF.

The chain joins TRBV4-1 to TRBJ2-3, with 7 bases matching TRBD2. V trimming: 6 bases; J trimming: 5 bases; junction bases outside the gene matches: 14. The CDR3 runs 16 residues. Germline values: CDR1 MGHRA, CDR2 YSYEKL. CDR3 DNA: TGCGCCAGCAGAACCTACTGGGGCGGGGGAAGAGATACGCAGTATTTT. Translation: CASRTYWGGGRDTQYF.

The rearrangement uses TRBV6-1 and TRBJ1-6; D is perhaps TRBD1 (5 bases). Germline CDR1 is MNHNS and CDR2 is SASEGT. V shed 3 bases and J shed 10 bases, with 13 bases lying between them. This CDR3 is built from 14 residues. DNA for the CDR3: TGTGCCAGCAGTGATATCGGGACTGGGTCACCCCTCCACTTT. This gives the protein CASSDIGTGSPLHF.

The rearrangement joins TRBV5-1 to TRBJ2-3, with 7 bases fitting TRBD2. V trimming: 2 bases; J trimming: 2 bases; junction bases outside the gene matches: 8. Germline CDR1 is SGHRS and CDR2 is YFSETQ. The CDR3 runs 16 residues. CDR3 sequence: CASSFPPGLLTDTQYF. The CDR3 region has the DNA TGCGCCAGCAGCTTTCCTCCGGGACTACTCACAGATACGCAGTATTTT.

The chain recombines TRBV19 with TRBJ1-1; 7 bases are shared with TRBD1. J was trimmed by 0 bases and V by 6 bases; bases with no gene match: 4. The germline V gene has CDR1 LNHDA and CDR2 SQIVND (reference sequence). The CDR3 has 14 amino acids. CDR3 DNA: TGTGCCAGTAGACCGGGACAGTTGAACACTGAAGCTTTCTTT. It codes for CASRPGQLNTEAFF.

V usage is TRBV28 and J usage is TRBJ1-2, with a tentative D call TRBD1 (5 bases). CDR1 is MDHEN, CDR2 SYDVKM, per germline. This CDR3 region has 14 residues. V lost 0 bases and J 5 bases, leaving 10 bases between the germline ends. CDR3 nucleotides: TGTGCCAGCAGTTTATGGGAAGGGGCATATGGCTACACCTTC. It is translated as CASSLWEGAYGYTF.

This clone was counted many times. The V gene is TRBV25-1, the J gene TRBJ1-2; a possible D gene is TRBD1 (5 bases). From germline, CDR1 is MGHDK and CDR2 SYGVNS. The germline V and J ends were trimmed by 8 bases and 6 bases, with 16 bases remaining between them. The CDR3 loop spans 13 amino acids. CDR3 amino acids: CASRLGRSNGYTF. The CDR3 DNA sequence: TGTGCCAGCCGCCTGGGACGAAGTAATGGCTACACCTTC.